This T cell receptor (beta chain) was captured by sequencing in a study of shared clonotypes between healthy human individuals. Naive CD8 cells lacked CD45RO and underwent positive selection for CCR7, leaving out terminally differentiated effector memory CD45RA+ cells. The data were produced by immunoSEQ multiplex PCR, yet TCRdb's version contains in-frame clones alone and is incomplete. The data hold almost 700,000 clones, with 92% observed a single time. The CDR3 is made up of 16 amino acids. Germline-derived CDR1 and CDR2 are MGHDK and SYGVNS. V was trimmed by 5 bases and J by 2 bases, leaving 18 bases between them.

The sequence derives from a man aged 30 to 45 in good health. J is TRBJ2-5 and V is TRBV25-1; D perhaps matches TRBD2 (5 bases). Sequenced input: naive CD8+ T cells sorted from blood. In nucleotides, the CDR3 is TGTGCCAGCAGTCCTAGGGTTGGGAGAGGGCAAGAGACCCAGTACTTC. It codes for CASSPRVGRGQETQYF. The variable domain in full, with the rest retrieved from reference TRBV25-1 and TRBJ2-5, is EADIYQTPRYLVIGTGKKITLECSQTMGHDKMYWYQQDPGMELHLIHYSYGVNSTEKGDLSSESTVSRIRTEHFPLTLESARPSHTSQYLCASSPRVGRGQETQYFGPGTRLLVL.